These T cell receptor beta chains were read from a single sample in a study of STAT3 mutations in large granular lymphocyte leukemia. This table comes from immunoSEQ multiplex PCR, and its TCRdb copy is limited to in-frame clones, with some not included. The sample shows fewer than 4,000 clones, 35% to 50% of them seen only once. Input material: peripheral blood mononuclear cells. The receptor source for this set is a man in his fifties or sixties with T-cell large granular lymphocyte leukemia. Some clones in this sample may be carry-over from other donors' samples. Both conserved end residues are part of each CDR3. The D gene is left open where the match is weak. Clone size is not always given. Where it is, it says once, few, many or a class for expanded clones.

TRBV18	few	TRBJ1-4	.	CASSPIGTPDEKLFF	TGTGCCAGCTCACCAATCGGGACCCCGGATGAAAAACTGTTTTTT
TRBV18	few	TRBJ1-4	.	CASSPGGSEKLFF	TGTGCCAGCTCACCCGGAGGTAGCGAAAAACTGTTTTTT
TRBV30	few	TRBJ1-2	.	CAWSVQIGYTF	TGTGCCTGGAGTGTACAGATTGGCTACACCTTC
TRBV7-9	.	TRBJ2-3	.	CASSLALQAVGDTQYF	TGTGCCAGCAGCTTAGCCCTCCAGGCCGTGGGGGATACGCAGTATTTT
TRBV14	few	TRBJ1-2	.	CASSQGGPGGYTF	TGTGCCAGCAGCCAGGGGGGGCCGGGCGGCTACACCTTC
TRBV29-1	.	TRBJ2-7	TRBD1	CSVSDWTGDLREQYF	TGCAGCGTTTCGGATTGGACAGGGGACTTACGCGAGCAGTACTTC
TRBV6-6	.	TRBJ2-1	.	CASSYGTYNEQFF	TGTGCCAGCAGTTACGGGACTTACAATGAGCAGTTCTTC
TRBV30	few	TRBJ2-1	TRBD2	CAWTELAGYNEQFF	TGTGCCTGGACTGAACTAGCGGGTTACAATGAGCAGTTCTTC
TRBV20-1	.	TRBJ2-7	.	CSASTAIEQYF	TGCAGTGCTAGTACGGCGATCGAGCAGTACTTC
TRBV27	.	TRBJ1-1	.	CASMRDVNTEAFF	TGTGCCAGCATGAGAGACGTTAACACTGAAGCTTTCTTT
TRBV7-9	few	TRBJ2-7	TRBD2	CASTHLSGGSYEQYF	TGTGCCAGCACCCACCTTAGCGGGGGGAGCTACGAGCAGTACTTC
TRBV18	.	TRBJ2-1	TRBD1	CASSPNRGPNEQFF	TGTGCCAGCTCACCAAACAGGGGTCCCAATGAGCAGTTCTTC
TRBV10-2	.	TRBJ2-7	TRBD2	CASSETEAGRYEQYF	TGCGCCAGCAGTGAGACCGAAGCGGGGCGCTACGAGCAGTACTTC
TRBV6-1	.	TRBJ1-5	.	CASRADRTRQPQHF	TGTGCCAGCAGAGCCGACAGGACGAGGCAGCCCCAGCATTTT
TRBV11-2	few	TRBJ2-2	TRBD2	CASSWGSGGAAFGELFF	TGTGCCAGCAGCTGGGGGAGCGGGGGGGCGGCCTTCGGGGAGCTGTTTTTT
TRBV7-9	medium-sized	TRBJ2-1	.	CASSLVDNEQFF	TGTGCCAGCAGCTTAGTAGACAATGAGCAGTTCTTC
TRBV5-1	.	TRBJ2-5	TRBD2	CASSLVGLAGSETQYF	TGCGCCAGCAGCTTGGTAGGACTAGCGGGGTCAGAGACCCAGTACTTC
TRBV5-1	.	TRBJ2-3	TRBD2	CASSLNSGGATDTQYF	TGCGCCAGCAGCTTGAATAGCGGGGGAGCCACAGATACGCAGTATTTT
TRBV30	.	TRBJ1-2	.	CAWTQSNYGYTF	TGTGCCTGGACTCAGAGCAACTATGGCTACACCTTC
TRBV29-1	.	TRBJ1-1	.	CSVFDVTRPGAFF	TGCAGCGTTTTCGACGTGACGCGACCGGGAGCTTTCTTT
TRBV10-2	few	TRBJ2-6	.	CASSVPSGANVLTF	TGCGCCAGCAGTGTCCCCTCTGGGGCCAACGTCCTGACTTTC
TRBV7-9	few	TRBJ1-5	TRBD1	CASSPGRGLGYQPQHF	TGTGCCAGCAGCCCTGGAAGGGGGCTAGGGTATCAGCCCCAGCATTTT
TRBV7-9	.	TRBJ2-1	TRBD2	CASSLDPSGTKQFF	TGTGCCAGCAGCTTAGATCCTAGCGGGACTAAGCAGTTCTTC
TRBV12-5	.	TRBJ1-2	.	CASAPGASYGYTF	TGTGCTAGTGCCCCCGGGGCATCCTATGGCTACACCTTC
TRBV19	few	TRBJ2-1	.	CASSKGSGEQFF	TGTGCCAGTAGTAAAGGGTCCGGTGAGCAGTTCTTC
TRBV5-1	.	TRBJ1-1	.	CASKVRQNTEAFF	TGCGCCAGCAAGGTCCGACAGAACACTGAAGCTTTCTTT
TRBV5-6	.	TRBJ2-3	.	CASSLGSWRGRADTQYF	TGTGCCAGCAGCTTGGGTAGCTGGCGGGGGCGGGCAGATACGCAGTATTTT
TRBV6-5	.	TRBJ2-7	.	CASSYSRVEEQYF	TGTGCCAGCAGTTACTCGAGGGTCGAGGAGCAGTACTTC
TRBV7-9	few	TRBJ2-1	TRBD2	CASSFWAGGNNEQFF	TGTGCCAGCAGCTTCTGGGCGGGAGGGAACAATGAGCAGTTCTTC
TRBV30	medium-sized	TRBJ1-1	.	CAWSRESEAFF	TGTGCCTGGAGTCGGGAATCTGAAGCTTTCTTT
TRBV4-1	few	TRBJ2-1	TRBD2	CASSQVLLAGAYNEQFF	TGCGCCAGCAGCCAAGTCCTCCTAGCGGGGGCCTACAATGAGCAGTTCTTC
TRBV5-1	.	TRBJ1-4	TRBD1	CASRIEGQVNEKLFF	TGCGCCAGCCGGATAGAGGGACAGGTGAATGAAAAACTGTTTTTT
TRBV18	.	TRBJ2-1	TRBD1	CASSHSTGYEQFF	TGTGCCAGCTCACATTCGACAGGGTATGAGCAGTTCTTC